Listed below are T cell receptor beta chains from one sample, sequenced in a study of blood T cell repertoires in COVID-19. The protocol was immunoSEQ multiplex PCR, while the TCRdb copy is restricted to in-frame clones and leaves out a portion. The data show some 42,000 clones, roughly 80% seen once. Sequencing was carried out using peripheral blood. These receptors were obtained from a woman between 65 and 79 years old with acute or convalescent COVID-19. Both conserved end residues are part of each CDR3. A D gene is named only where the DNA matches it firmly. A clone size is listed for some rows: how often the clone was seen (once, few, many), or a class if it is expanded.

size	D	V	J	CDR3	DNA
-	TRBD1	TRBV30	TRBJ1-2	CACVAGTGSGYTF	TGTGCCTGTGTCGCGGGGACAGGGAGCGGCTACACCTTC
many	TRBD2	TRBV10-3	TRBJ2-3	CAISSGYGGATDTQYF	TGTGCCATCAGTTCGGGTTACGGGGGGGCAACAGATACGCAGTATTTT
-	-	TRBV6-5	TRBJ2-1	CAATRGSYNEQFF	TGTGCCGCGACTAGGGGATCCTACAATGAGCAGTTCTTC
-	-	TRBV11-2	TRBJ2-3	CASSLTSPEDTQYF	TGTGCCAGCAGCCTGACTTCTCCTGAAGATACGCAGTATTTT
-	TRBD2	TRBV16	TRBJ2-7	CASSQGTRIYEQYF	TGTGCCAGCAGCCAGGGGACTAGGATCTACGAGCAGTACTTC
few	-	TRBV28	TRBJ1-1	CASSLAGPNTEAFF	TGTGCCAGCAGTTTAGCAGGGCCCAACACTGAAGCTTTCTTT
few	-	TRBV5-6	TRBJ2-3	CASSPQGGSTDTQYF	TGTGCCAGCAGCCCGCAAGGCGGGAGCACAGATACGCAGTATTTT
-	-	TRBV30	TRBJ1-1	CAWSGGSNTEAFF	TGTGCCTGGAGCGGGGGATCGAACACTGAAGCTTTCTTT
-	-	TRBV21-1	TRBJ1-6	CASRKKEGWQCHNSPLHF	TGTGCCAGCAGAAAAAAGGAGGGTTGGCAGTGTCATAATTCACCCCTCCACTTT
-	-	TRBV6-5	TRBJ1-3	CASSYTGASGNTIYF	TGTGCCAGCAGTTACACAGGAGCCTCTGGAAACACCATATATTTT
-	-	TRBV27	TRBJ1-4	CASSRRGYGEKLFF	TGTGCCAGCAGTCGAAGGGGGTACGGTGAAAAACTGTTTTTT
-	-	TRBV24-1	TRBJ1-2	CATSGGGYGYTF	TGTGCCACCAGTGGTGGAGGATATGGCTACACCTTC
-	-	TRBV6-2/TRBV6-3	TRBJ2-1	CASSSGTLSYNEQFF	TGTGCCAGCAGCTCCGGGACACTCTCCTACAATGAGCAGTTCTTC
-	TRBD1	TRBV27	TRBJ1-4	CASSFSGGGPNEKLFF	TGTGCCAGCAGTTTTTCAGGGGGCGGCCCCAATGAAAAACTGTTTTTT
-	-	TRBV2	TRBJ1-2	CASSEGRGLNNGYTF	TGTGCCAGCAGTGAGGGTCGGGGACTAAACAATGGCTACACCTTC
-	-	TRBV5-1	TRBJ1-6	CASSAGILNSPLHF	TGCGCCAGCAGCGCCGGGATCCTTAATTCACCCCTCCACTTT
-	-	TRBV4-1	TRBJ1-1	CASSQVGRVRTEAFF	TGCGCCAGCAGCCAAGTTGGCAGGGTAAGGACTGAAGCTTTCTTT
-	TRBD1	TRBV6-5	TRBJ1-6	CASSYSGQGAVSPLHF	TGTGCCAGCAGTTACTCGGGACAGGGGGCGGTTTCACCCCTCCACTTT
-	TRBD2	TRBV27	TRBJ2-1	CASSRLAGYNEQFF	TGTGCCAGCAGTAGACTAGCGGGTTATAATGAGCAGTTCTTC
-	-	TRBV2	TRBJ1-2	CASSEEEGQNYGYTF	TGTGCCAGCAGTGAAGAAGAAGGACAGAACTATGGCTACACCTTC
-	-	TRBV19	TRBJ2-2	CASSPGGGTATGELFF	TGTGCCAGTAGTCCCGGTGGGGGGACAGCCACCGGGGAGCTGTTTTTT
once	TRBD1	TRBV3-1/TRBV3-2	TRBJ1-1	CASSHWTGGLNTEAFF	TGTGCCAGCAGCCACTGGACAGGGGGCCTGAACACTGAAGCTTTCTTT
few	TRBD1	TRBV29-1	TRBJ2-5	CSVGQGQETQYF	TGCAGCGTCGGACAGGGCCAAGAGACCCAGTACTTC
-	-	TRBV18	TRBJ1-2	CASSQDSPVNYGYTF	TGTGCCAGCTCACAGGACTCCCCCGTTAACTATGGCTACACCTTC
-	-	TRBV7-2	TRBJ1-1	CASTPPIRGRGAFF	TGTGCCAGCACCCCACCCATTCGTGGTCGGGGAGCTTTCTTT
-	TRBD1	TRBV7-8	TRBJ1-5	CASSFGTGGEQPQHF	TGTGCCAGCAGCTTCGGGACAGGGGGAGAGCAGCCCCAGCATTTT
-	TRBD1	TRBV27	TRBJ1-6	CASSLTGISPLHF	TGTGCCAGCAGTCTGACAGGGATTTCACCCCTCCACTTT
-	TRBD2	TRBV28	TRBJ2-7	CASSFIGTRTSGGFEQYF	TGTGCCAGCAGTTTTATCGGCACCAGGACTAGCGGGGGTTTCGAGCAGTACTTC
-	TRBD1	TRBV3-1/TRBV3-2	TRBJ1-4	CASSRQGRNEKLFF	TGTGCCAGCAGCCGACAGGGGAGGAACGAAAAACTGTTTTTT
-	-	TRBV5-1	TRBJ2-7	CASSLAMDSTYEQYF	TGCGCCAGCAGCTTGGCCATGGACAGCACCTACGAGCAGTACTTC
-	-	TRBV20-1	TRBJ1-2	CSAEHYYGYTF	TGCAGTGCTGAACATTACTATGGCTACACCTTC
-	TRBD1	TRBV6-2/TRBV6-3	TRBJ2-7	CASSYGQGAYEQYF	TGTGCCAGCAGTTACGGTCAGGGGGCCTACGAGCAGTACTTC
-	TRBD2	TRBV9	TRBJ2-3	CASSVDSGRASTDTQYF	TGTGCCAGCAGCGTAGATAGCGGGAGGGCTAGCACAGATACGCAGTATTTT
-	-	TRBV5-1	TRBJ1-5	CASSVNPRDSNQPQHF	TGCGCCAGCAGCGTGAATCCCAGGGATAGCAATCAGCCCCAGCATTTT
-	-	TRBV5-1	TRBJ1-1	CASSPRQANTEAFF	TGCGCCAGCAGCCCTCGGCAGGCTAACACTGAAGCTTTCTTT
once	-	TRBV15	TRBJ2-1	CATSRVGSSYNEQFF	TGTGCCACCAGCAGAGTGGGGAGCTCCTACAATGAGCAGTTCTTC
-	TRBD2	TRBV3-1/TRBV3-2	TRBJ2-5	CASSYRLAGKETQYF	TGTGCCAGCAGCTATAGACTAGCGGGAAAGGAGACCCAGTACTTC
-	-	TRBV7-9	TRBJ1-5	CASSADINNQPQHF	TGTGCCAGCAGCGCTGACATAAACAATCAGCCCCAGCATTTT
-	-	TRBV2	TRBJ1-2	CASSMRQATGYGYTF	TGTGCCAGCAGCATGCGACAGGCAACAGGGTATGGCTACACCTTC
-	TRBD2	TRBV4-2	TRBJ2-1	CASSRGGRDNEQFF	TGTGCCAGCAGCCGGGGCGGGAGGGACAATGAGCAGTTCTTC
few	-	TRBV4-3	TRBJ1-2	CASSQDTGSYGYTF	TGCGCCAGCAGCCAAGATACGGGGAGCTATGGCTACACCTTC
-	-	TRBV6-1	TRBJ1-1	CASSDLRGNTEAFF	TGTGCCAGCAGTGACCTCAGGGGTAACACTGAAGCTTTCTTT
few	TRBD1	TRBV6-1	TRBJ1-2	CASSAARGLKDYGYTF	TGTGCCAGCAGTGCAGCCAGGGGGCTAAAGGACTATGGCTACACCTTC
-	-	TRBV29-1	TRBJ1-5	CSVGQNSNQPQHF	TGCAGCGTTGGTCAGAATAGCAATCAGCCCCAGCATTTT
-	-	TRBV27	TRBJ2-1	CASSLSKDSYNEQFF	TGTGCCAGCAGTTTATCGAAGGACAGTTACAATGAGCAGTTCTTC
-	-	TRBV7-9	TRBJ1-1	CASSLAGGARAFF	TGTGCCAGCAGCTTAGCGGGGGGGGCCCGAGCTTTCTTT
-	-	TRBV19	TRBJ1-1	CASTSGTQGTEAFF	TGTGCCAGTACCTCAGGTACTCAGGGCACTGAAGCTTTCTTT
-	TRBD1	TRBV7-2	TRBJ2-1	CASSLVGRGTAYNEQFF	TGTGCCAGCAGCTTAGTCGGCAGGGGGACCGCCTACAATGAGCAGTTCTTC
-	TRBD1	TRBV4-1	TRBJ1-5	CASSQDDGDRGNQPQHF	TGCGCCAGCAGCCAAGATGACGGGGACAGGGGCAATCAGCCCCAGCATTTT